Below are 6 T cell receptor beta chains sequenced from a single sample in a study of T cell repertoires in cytomegalovirus infection. The antigens these receptors bind are not known. TCRdb called the reads again in MiXCR, with one record for every CDR3 protein. This sample has around 710,000 distinct CDR3 sequences; 29% occur once, and the top ten carry roughly 13%. The sample was cultured CD8+ T cells from PBMCs, taken from culture after CMV antigen stimulation. The receptors derive from a human donor in good health (CMV status not recorded). Some clones in this sample may be carry-over from other donors' samples.

This clonotype showed up many times. This chain joins TRBV5-6 and TRBJ1-6; D gene ambiguous. Germline-derived CDR1 and CDR2 are SGHDT and YYEEEE. The germline V and J ends were trimmed by 2 bases and 1 base, with 4 bases remaining between them. The CDR3 is 14 residues long. CDR3 DNA sequence: TGTGCCAGCAGCTTCTCGTCCTATAATTCACCCCTCCACTTT. Amino acids: CASSFSSYNSPLHF. The variable domain in full, with the rest retrieved from reference TRBV5-6 and TRBJ1-6, is DAGVTQSPTHLIKTRGQQVTLRCSPKSGHDTVSWYQQALGQGPQFIFQYYEEEERQRGNFPDRFSGHQFPNYSSELNVNALLLGDSALYLCASSFSSYNSPLHFGNGTRLTVT.

The rearrangement joins TRBV27 to TRBJ2-2; 8 bases fit TRBD2. In germline, CDR1 is MNHEY, CDR2 SMNVEV (reference sequence). The V and J ends lost 4 bases and 7 bases, in that order; junction bases with no gene match: 8. The length of the CDR3 is 15 residues. The DNA of the CDR3 is TGTGCCAGCAGTTCGTCCGGGACTAGTCACGGGGAGCTGTTTTTT. The encoded protein is CASSSSGTSHGELFF.

This clonotype was seen a few times. V is TRBV6-2 or TRBV6-3 and J is TRBJ2-1; D is possibly TRBD1 (5 bases). V lost 5 bases and J lost 7, with 21 bases in between. The CDR3 totals 16 residues. CDR1 is MNHEY, CDR2 SVGEGT, per germline. In DNA form, the CDR3 reads TGTGCCAGCAGTCTCTTCCGACAGCAGCAATTTAATGAGCAGTTCTTC. Its translation: CASSLFRQQQFNEQFF.

The CDR3 protein is CASTGAGNEQFF. CDR3 bases: TGTGCCAGCACCGGGGCTGGGAATGAGCAGTTCTTC. The chain employs TRBV6-6 and TRBJ2-1; D possibly uses TRBD1 or TRBD2 (5 bases each). Trimming shortened V by 7 bases and J by 7 bases, and 11 bases separated the two germline ends. Germline V gene lookup returns CDR1 MNHNY and CDR2 SVGAGI (reference sequence). The length of the CDR3 is 12 residues.

The J gene is TRBJ2-3, the V gene TRBV12-3 or TRBV12-4, with D tentatively TRBD1 (6 bases). This CDR3 comprises 15 residues. V was pared by 3 bases and J by 2 bases, with 12 bases between. The CDR3 sequence is CASSFGTTNTDTQYF. CDR3 in DNA: TGTGCCAGCAGTTTTGGGACAACAAACACAGATACGCAGTATTTT.

This sequence joins TRBV4-1 and TRBJ2-7; D is possibly TRBD1 (6 bases). The germline gives CDR1 MGHRA, CDR2 YSYEKL. The CDR3 extends over 14 amino acids. Between the trimmed V and J ends, which lost 2 bases and 1 base, there was a span of 9 bases. In DNA, the CDR3 is TGCGCCAGCAGCCAACGGGACAAGTCCTACGAGCAGTACTTC. Translated: CASSQRDKSYEQYF.